These T cell receptor beta chains were read from a single sample in a study of blood T cell repertoires in COVID-19. Repertoires were generated with immunoSEQ multiplex PCR, while TCRdb's copy carries only in-frame clones and drops some. The sample lists some 60,000 clones, approximately 82% occurring once. Sequenced: peripheral blood. Receptors originate from a woman of 80 years or more with acute or convalescent COVID-19. Each CDR3 is given with its conserved first and last residue. D genes are given only for firm matches. Clone sizes are given selectively: once, few, many, or a class where the clone is expanded.

j_call	d_call	clone_size	cdr3_length	v_call	cdr3_aa	cdr3_nt
TRBJ1-2	TRBD1	NA	15	TRBV28	CASSLGTGKNYGYTF	TGTGCCAGCAGTCTCGGGACAGGGAAAAACTATGGCTACACCTTC
TRBJ2-7	NA	NA	13	TRBV5-1	CASSPENRYEQYF	TGCGCCAGCAGCCCGGAGAATCGCTACGAGCAGTACTTC
TRBJ2-3	TRBD2	few	15	TRBV5-1	CASRPWTSGTDTQYF	TGCGCCAGCAGACCGTGGACTAGCGGCACAGATACGCAGTATTTT
TRBJ1-1	NA	NA	17	TRBV28	CASSLPWGGQGHTEAFF	TGTGCCAGCAGTTTACCGTGGGGGGGGCAGGGGCACACTGAAGCTTTCTTT
TRBJ2-7	TRBD2	NA	16	TRBV4-1	CASSQEQRGSSYEQYF	TGCGCCAGCAGCCAAGAACAGCGGGGGAGCTCCTACGAGCAGTACTTC
TRBJ2-3	NA	NA	14	TRBV11-1	CASSSNPSRETQYF	TGTGCCAGCAGCTCAAACCCTTCGAGGGAGACGCAGTATTTT
TRBJ1-1	TRBD1	NA	14	TRBV28	CASSLWDSNTEAFF	TGTGCCAGCAGTTTGTGGGACAGCAACACTGAAGCTTTCTTT
TRBJ2-3	TRBD2	NA	17	TRBV4-1	CASSQGPTGTSADTQYF	TGCGCCAGCAGCCAAGGGCCTACCGGGACTAGTGCCGATACGCAGTATTTT
TRBJ2-3	TRBD2	NA	15	TRBV6-6	CASSYSLAGTDTQYF	TGTGCCAGCAGTTATTCCCTAGCGGGCACAGATACGCAGTATTTT
TRBJ1-1	TRBD1	NA	14	TRBV19	CASRSDRVRTEAFF	TGTGCCAGTAGGTCGGACAGGGTACGTACTGAAGCTTTCTTT
TRBJ2-3	NA	NA	13	TRBV27	CASSLAGTDTQYF	TGTGCCAGCAGTTTAGCGGGGACAGATACGCAGTATTTT
TRBJ2-3	TRBD2	NA	15	TRBV27	CASSLGSGTIHTQYF	TGTGCCAGCAGTTTAGGTAGCGGGACTATACATACGCAGTATTTT
TRBJ1-2	NA	NA	14	TRBV7-2	CASSPRAGKDGYTF	TGTGCCAGCAGCCCCCGGGCGGGTAAGGATGGCTACACCTTC
TRBJ1-2	TRBD1	NA	14	TRBV7-2	CASSTGQVNYGYTF	TGTGCCAGCAGCACGGGACAGGTGAATTATGGCTACACCTTC
TRBJ2-1	TRBD2	once	15	TRBV10-3	CAISDVLAGGAEQFF	TGTGCCATCAGTGATGTACTAGCGGGAGGGGCCGAGCAGTTCTTC
TRBJ1-4	NA	NA	16	TRBV2	CASSVLVVGAVEKLFF	TGTGCCAGCAGTGTTTTAGTGGTAGGGGCCGTTGAAAAACTGTTTTTT
TRBJ2-7	NA	NA	12	TRBV29-1	CSVGRGADEQYF	TGCAGCGTTGGCAGGGGAGCCGACGAGCAGTACTTC
TRBJ2-3	NA	NA	16	TRBV3-1/TRBV3-2	CASSQERLAPEDTQYF	TGTGCCAGCAGCCAAGAACGATTAGCCCCGGAGGATACGCAGTATTTT
TRBJ2-2	TRBD2	NA	13	TRBV19	CASATSGSGELFF	TGTGCCAGTGCGACTAGCGGGAGCGGGGAGCTGTTTTTT
TRBJ2-3	NA	NA	13	TRBV7-9	CASSLVQTDTQYF	TGTGCCAGCAGCTTAGTCCAGACAGATACGCAGTATTTT
TRBJ2-2	NA	NA	13	TRBV11-1	CASSLVRAGELFF	TGTGCCAGCAGCTTAGTACGGGCCGGGGAGCTGTTTTTT
TRBJ2-1	NA	once	16	TRBV4-2	CASSQAQTRTTTEQFF	TGTGCCAGCAGCCAAGCTCAGACTAGAACTACCACTGAGCAGTTCTTC
TRBJ2-5	TRBD1	NA	14	TRBV15	CATSRDQGAETQYF	TGTGCCACCAGCAGAGATCAGGGGGCCGAGACCCAGTACTTC
TRBJ1-2	NA	NA	12	TRBV30	CAWSATVYGYTF	TGTGCCTGGAGTGCAACAGTCTATGGCTACACCTTC
TRBJ2-7	TRBD1	NA	15	TRBV27	CASKSSGTAEYEQYF	TGTGCCAGCAAGAGTTCTGGGACAGCGGAATACGAGCAGTACTTC
TRBJ2-3	TRBD2	NA	14	TRBV5-4	CASSPSGGRDTQYF	TGTGCCAGCAGCCCCTCGGGGGGGCGGGATACGCAGTATTTT
TRBJ2-6	TRBD1	NA	16	TRBV5-1	CASNPVRGTGANVLTF	TGCGCCAGCAACCCCGTCAGGGGGACAGGGGCCAACGTCCTGACTTTC
TRBJ1-4	TRBD1	few	14	TRBV6-4	CASRPGQGSEKLFF	TGTGCCAGCAGACCCGGACAGGGGAGTGAAAAACTGTTTTTT
TRBJ1-5	NA	NA	16	TRBV6-6	CASSYSAAASNQPQHF	TGTGCCAGCAGTTACTCGGCGGCCGCTAGCAATCAGCCCCAGCATTTT
TRBJ2-7	NA	NA	13	TRBV24-1	CATSGGVPYEQYF	TGTGCCACCAGTGGGGGGGTCCCCTACGAGCAGTACTTC
TRBJ1-2	NA	NA	13	TRBV6-5	CASRKQAWDGYTF	TGTGCCAGCAGGAAACAGGCCTGGGATGGCTACACCTTC
TRBJ2-2	TRBD2	NA	17	TRBV5-8	CASSWTGTSGNTGELFF	TGTGCCAGCAGCTGGACAGGGACTAGCGGGAACACCGGGGAGCTGTTTTTT
TRBJ2-2	NA	NA	15	TRBV10-2	CASSELGGYTGELFF	TGCGCCAGCAGTGAGTTAGGGGGTTACACCGGGGAGCTGTTTTTT
TRBJ1-1	NA	NA	13	TRBV5-1	CASSPGAREEAFF	TGCGCCAGCAGCCCAGGCGCACGGGAAGAAGCTTTCTTT
TRBJ2-7	TRBD2	NA	14	TRBV6-5	CASSYQRENYEQYF	TGTGCCAGCAGTTACCAGCGGGAGAACTACGAGCAGTACTTC
TRBJ2-7	NA	NA	13	TRBV18	CASSPTPSYEQYF	TGTGCCAGCTCACCCACACCCTCCTACGAGCAGTACTTC
TRBJ2-7	NA	few	19	TRBV12-2	CASRLNTTCGSCTSYEQYF	TGTGCAAGTCGCTTAAATACGACCTGCGGGTCCTGCACTTCCTACGAGCAGTACTTC
TRBJ2-7	TRBD2	few	14	TRBV29-1	CSVLGLAGAKEQYF	TGCAGCGTCTTGGGACTAGCGGGAGCGAAAGAGCAGTACTTC
TRBJ2-7	TRBD1	NA	13	TRBV5-1	CASRGQGADEQYF	TGCGCCAGCAGGGGACAGGGGGCGGACGAGCAGTACTTC
TRBJ2-7	TRBD1	once	13	TRBV7-9	CASSPGQGYEQYF	TGTGCCAGCAGCCCGGGACAGGGCTACGAGCAGTACTTC
TRBJ1-1	NA	NA	12	TRBV7-2	CASSFPLAEAFF	TGTGCCAGCAGCTTTCCCTTAGCTGAAGCTTTCTTT
TRBJ2-7	TRBD1	NA	15	TRBV3-1/TRBV3-2	CASSHRDRGRYEQYF	TGTGCCAGCAGTCACCGGGACAGGGGACGCTACGAGCAGTACTTC
TRBJ2-7	TRBD2	NA	12	TRBV5-1	CASSLLAPPGFF	TGCGCCAGCAGCTTACTAGCGCCGCCGGGTTTTTTC
TRBJ1-2	NA	NA	14	TRBV7-8	CASSRGGGNYGYTF	TGTGCCAGCAGCCGAGGGGGGGGGAACTATGGCTACACCTTC
TRBJ1-6	NA	few	17	TRBV12-1	CASSQRDRGLIISPLHF	TGTGCCAGCAGCCAGCGGGACAGGGGGTTGATAATTTCACCCCTCCACTTT